Following are 2 T cell receptor beta chains from one sample sequenced in a study of siplizumab effects on memory and regulatory T cells. TCRdb's table, derived via immunoSEQ multiplex PCR, lists solely in-frame clones and lacks some. This sample has more than 50,000 clones, with approximately 95% found just once. The material sequenced was CD8+ T cells sorted from blood. All receptors come from a human donor in good health.

The J gene is TRBJ1-1, the V gene TRBV4-1; D gene uncertain. The CDR3 sequence is 13 residues long. Trimming stripped 1 base from V and 1 base from J, with 4 bases between. Germline loops: CDR1 MGHRA, CDR2 YSYEKL. The CDR3 coding sequence is TGCGCCAGCAGCCAAGGACAGAACACTGAAGCTTTCTTT. It encodes CASSQGQNTEAFF.

The chain carries TRBV11-3 and TRBJ1-1; no reliable D call. The germline CDR1 and CDR2 sequences are SGHNT and YENEEA. This CDR3 is built from 15 residues. V was pared by 5 bases and J by 0 bases, with 13 bases between. For the CDR3, the DNA is TGTGCCAGCAGCGCAGGACCGTCGTTGAACACTGAAGCTTTCTTT. Protein: CASSAGPSLNTEAFF. Supplemented by reference TRBV11-3 and TRBJ1-1, the full variable domain reads EAGVVQSPRYKIIEKKQPVAFWCNPISGHNTLYWYLQNLGQGPELLIRYENEEAVDDSQLPKDRFSAERLKGVDSTLKIQPAELGDSAVYLCASSAGPSLNTEAFFGQGTRLTVV.